The 2 T cell receptor beta chains below come from one sample, sequenced in a study of cytomegalovirus exposure and HLA in healthy donors. The PCR used 60 Vbeta and 13 Jbeta primers. Method: immunoSEQ multiplex PCR; TCRdb's copy keeps in-frame clones and lacks some. The sample contains about 150,000 clones, 75% to 90% of which appear only once. Sequenced material: PBMCs. The source of these receptors is a woman aged 30 to 39 in good health and CMV-seronegative.

The gene calls are TRBV5-1 and TRBJ2-5, with 9 bases aligning to TRBD1. Germline V gene sequence: CDR1 SGHRS, CDR2 YFSETQ. This CDR3 region has 15 residues. V lost 4 bases and J lost 7; bases outside the gene matches: 11. The CDR3: CASSLQGAIIGTQYF. The DNA of the CDR3 is TGCGCCAGCAGCCTACAGGGGGCAATCATTGGGACCCAGTACTTC.

The chain has TRBV27 and TRBJ2-2, with 8 bases identical to TRBD1. The CDR3 consists of 15 residues. Germline CDR1 and CDR2: MNHEY and SMNVEV (reference sequence). Trimming took 6 bases from V and 7 from J; bases not matched to a gene: 10. The CDR3 protein is CASRPTGGGHGELFF. CDR3 sequence (DNA): TGTGCCAGCAGGCCAACAGGGGGAGGTCACGGGGAGCTGTTTTTT.